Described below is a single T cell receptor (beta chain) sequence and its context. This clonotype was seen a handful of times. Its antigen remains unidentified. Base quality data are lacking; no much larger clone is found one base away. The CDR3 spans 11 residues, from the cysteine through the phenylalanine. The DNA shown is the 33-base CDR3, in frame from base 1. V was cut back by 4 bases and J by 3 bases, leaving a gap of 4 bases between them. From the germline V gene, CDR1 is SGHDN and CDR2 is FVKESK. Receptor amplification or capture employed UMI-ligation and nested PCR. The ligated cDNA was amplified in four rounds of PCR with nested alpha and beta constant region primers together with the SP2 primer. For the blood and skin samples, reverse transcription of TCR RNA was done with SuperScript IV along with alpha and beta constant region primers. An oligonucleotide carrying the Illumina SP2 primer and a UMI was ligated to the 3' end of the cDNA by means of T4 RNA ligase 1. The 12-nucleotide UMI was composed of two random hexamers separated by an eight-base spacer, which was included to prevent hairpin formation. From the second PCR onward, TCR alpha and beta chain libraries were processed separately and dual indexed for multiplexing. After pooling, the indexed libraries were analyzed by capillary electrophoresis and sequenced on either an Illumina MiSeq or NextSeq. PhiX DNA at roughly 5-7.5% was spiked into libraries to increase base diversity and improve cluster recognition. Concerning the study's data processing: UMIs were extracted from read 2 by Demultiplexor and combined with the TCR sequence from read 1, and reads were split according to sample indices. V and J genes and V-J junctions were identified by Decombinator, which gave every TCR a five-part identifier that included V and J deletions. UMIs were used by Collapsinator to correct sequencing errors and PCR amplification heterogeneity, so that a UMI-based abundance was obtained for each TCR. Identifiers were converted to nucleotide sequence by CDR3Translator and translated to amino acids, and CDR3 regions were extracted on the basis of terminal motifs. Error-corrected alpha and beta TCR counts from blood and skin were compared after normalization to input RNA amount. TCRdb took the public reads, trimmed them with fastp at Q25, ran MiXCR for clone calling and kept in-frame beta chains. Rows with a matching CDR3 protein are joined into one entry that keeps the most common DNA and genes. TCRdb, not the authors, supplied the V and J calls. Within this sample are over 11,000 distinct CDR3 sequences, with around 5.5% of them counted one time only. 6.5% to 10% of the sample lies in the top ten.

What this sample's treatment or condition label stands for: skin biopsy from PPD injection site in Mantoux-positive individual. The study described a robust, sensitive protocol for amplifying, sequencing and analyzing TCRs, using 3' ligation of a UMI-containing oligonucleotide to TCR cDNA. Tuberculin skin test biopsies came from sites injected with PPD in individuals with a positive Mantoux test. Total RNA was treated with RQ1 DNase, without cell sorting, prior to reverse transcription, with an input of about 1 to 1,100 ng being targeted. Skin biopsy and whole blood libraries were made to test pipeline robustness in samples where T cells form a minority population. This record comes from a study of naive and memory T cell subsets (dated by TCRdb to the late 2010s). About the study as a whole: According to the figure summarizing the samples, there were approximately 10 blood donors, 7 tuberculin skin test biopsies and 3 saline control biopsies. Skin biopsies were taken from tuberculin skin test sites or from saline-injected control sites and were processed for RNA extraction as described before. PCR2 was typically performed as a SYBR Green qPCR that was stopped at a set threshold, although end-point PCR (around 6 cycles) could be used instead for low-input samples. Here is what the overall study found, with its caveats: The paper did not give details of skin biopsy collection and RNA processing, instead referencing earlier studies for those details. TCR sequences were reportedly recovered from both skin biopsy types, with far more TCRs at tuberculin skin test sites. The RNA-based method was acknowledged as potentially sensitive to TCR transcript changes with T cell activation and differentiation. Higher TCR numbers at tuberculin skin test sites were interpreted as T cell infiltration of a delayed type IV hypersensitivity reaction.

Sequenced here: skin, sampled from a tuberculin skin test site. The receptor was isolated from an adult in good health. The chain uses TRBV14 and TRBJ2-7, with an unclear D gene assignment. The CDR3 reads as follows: CASSLSYEQYF. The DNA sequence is TGTGCCAGCAGCCTTAGCTACGAGCAGTACTTC.